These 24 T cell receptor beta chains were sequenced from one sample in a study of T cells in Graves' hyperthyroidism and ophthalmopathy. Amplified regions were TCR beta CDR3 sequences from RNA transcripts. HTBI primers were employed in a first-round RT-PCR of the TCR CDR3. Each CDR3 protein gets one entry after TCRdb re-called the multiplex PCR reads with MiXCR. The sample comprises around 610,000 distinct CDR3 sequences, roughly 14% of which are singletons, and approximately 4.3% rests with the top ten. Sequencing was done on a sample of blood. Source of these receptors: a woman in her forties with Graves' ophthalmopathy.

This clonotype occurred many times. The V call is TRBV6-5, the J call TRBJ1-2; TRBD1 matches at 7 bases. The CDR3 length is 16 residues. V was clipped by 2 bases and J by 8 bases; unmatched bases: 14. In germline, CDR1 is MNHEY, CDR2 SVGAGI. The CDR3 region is CASSYRAGSSQGGYTF. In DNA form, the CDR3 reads TGTGCCAGCAGTTACAGAGCAGGGTCCTCACAGGGGGGCTACACCTTC.

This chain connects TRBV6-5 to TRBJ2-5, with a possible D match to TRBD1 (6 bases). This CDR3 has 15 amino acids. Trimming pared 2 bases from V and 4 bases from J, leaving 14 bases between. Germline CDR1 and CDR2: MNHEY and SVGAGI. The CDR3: CASSYQRAGAETQYF. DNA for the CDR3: TGTGCCAGCAGTTACCAGAGGGCAGGGGCAGAGACCCAGTACTTC.

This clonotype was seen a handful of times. This chain's CDR3 is CASSLGDRGLNQPQHF. DNA of the CDR3: TGTGCCAGCAGCTTAGGAGACAGGGGGCTAAATCAGCCCCAGCATTTT. The J gene is TRBJ1-5, the V gene TRBV11-2, with TRBD1 identical over 10 bases. From germline, CDR1 is SGHAT and CDR2 FQNNGV. The CDR3 consists of 16 residues. V lost 1 base, J lost 4 bases, and 4 bases stayed unmatched.

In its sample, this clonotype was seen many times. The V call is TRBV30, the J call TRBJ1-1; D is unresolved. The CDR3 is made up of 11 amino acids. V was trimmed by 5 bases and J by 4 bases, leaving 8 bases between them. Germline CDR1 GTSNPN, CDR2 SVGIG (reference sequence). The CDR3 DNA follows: TGTGCCTGGGGAGTTTCCACTGAAGCTTTCTTT. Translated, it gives CAWGVSTEAFF.

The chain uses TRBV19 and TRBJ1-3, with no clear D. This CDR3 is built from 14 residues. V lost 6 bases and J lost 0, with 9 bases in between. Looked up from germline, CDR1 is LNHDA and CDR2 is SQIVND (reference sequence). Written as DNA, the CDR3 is TGTGCCAGTAGCGAGGATTTCTCTGGAAACACCATATATTTT. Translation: CASSEDFSGNTIYF.

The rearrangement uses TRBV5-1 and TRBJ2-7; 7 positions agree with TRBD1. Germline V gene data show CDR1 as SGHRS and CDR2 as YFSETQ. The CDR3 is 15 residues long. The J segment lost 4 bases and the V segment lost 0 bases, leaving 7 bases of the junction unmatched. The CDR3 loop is CASSLGQGEKYEQYF. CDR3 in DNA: TGCGCCAGCAGCTTGGGACAGGGAGAGAAGTACGAGCAGTACTTC.

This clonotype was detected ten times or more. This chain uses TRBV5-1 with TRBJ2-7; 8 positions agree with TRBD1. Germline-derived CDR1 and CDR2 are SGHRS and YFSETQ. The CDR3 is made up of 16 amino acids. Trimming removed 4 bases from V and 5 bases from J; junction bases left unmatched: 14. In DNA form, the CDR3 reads TGCGCCAGCAGCACCAACTCCGGGACAGGCAACCACGAGCAGTACTTC. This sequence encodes CASSTNSGTGNHEQYF.

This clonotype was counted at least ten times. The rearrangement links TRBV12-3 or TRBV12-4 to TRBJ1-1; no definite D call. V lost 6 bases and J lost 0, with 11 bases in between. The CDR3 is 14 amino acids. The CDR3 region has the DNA TGTGCCAGCAGCCAAGGGCCAATGAACACTGAAGCTTTCTTT. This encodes CASSQGPMNTEAFF.

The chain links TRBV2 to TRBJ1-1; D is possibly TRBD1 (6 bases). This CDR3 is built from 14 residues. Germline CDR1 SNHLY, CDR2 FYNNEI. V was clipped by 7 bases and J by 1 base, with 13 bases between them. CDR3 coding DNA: TGTGCCAGCAAAATGGAACAGGGGAACACTGAAGCTTTCTTT. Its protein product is CASKMEQGNTEAFF.

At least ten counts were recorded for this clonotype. The CDR3 is CASSFRQGVEAFF. For the CDR3, the DNA is TGTGCCAGCAGTTTTAGGCAGGGGGTTGAAGCTTTCTTT. The chain uses TRBV12-3 or TRBV12-4 and TRBJ1-1, with 7 nucleotides matching TRBD1. This CDR3 has 13 residues. V gave up 3 bases and J gave up 7 bases; unmatched junction bases: 5.

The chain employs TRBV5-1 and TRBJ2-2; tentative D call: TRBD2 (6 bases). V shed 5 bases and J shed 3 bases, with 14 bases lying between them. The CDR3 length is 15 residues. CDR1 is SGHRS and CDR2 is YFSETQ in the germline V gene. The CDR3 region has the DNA TGCGCCAGCAGGGAGGGGCCGCGAGACACCGGGGAGCTGTTTTTT. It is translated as CASREGPRDTGELFF.

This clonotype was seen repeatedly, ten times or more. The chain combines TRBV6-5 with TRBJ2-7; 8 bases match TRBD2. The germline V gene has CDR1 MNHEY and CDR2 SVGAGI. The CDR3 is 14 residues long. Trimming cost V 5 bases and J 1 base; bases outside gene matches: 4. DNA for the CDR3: TGTGCCAGCAGTCCCGGCGGGAGGTCCTACGAGCAGTACTTC. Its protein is CASSPGGRSYEQYF.

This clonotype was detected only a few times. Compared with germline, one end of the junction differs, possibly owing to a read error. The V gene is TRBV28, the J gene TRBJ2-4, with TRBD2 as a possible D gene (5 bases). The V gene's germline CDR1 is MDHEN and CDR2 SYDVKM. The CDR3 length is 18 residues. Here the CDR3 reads CASNTGGFSPLAKSIQYF. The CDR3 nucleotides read TGTGCCAGCAACACCGGCGGGTTTTCCCCACTGGCCAAAAGCATTCAGTACTTC.

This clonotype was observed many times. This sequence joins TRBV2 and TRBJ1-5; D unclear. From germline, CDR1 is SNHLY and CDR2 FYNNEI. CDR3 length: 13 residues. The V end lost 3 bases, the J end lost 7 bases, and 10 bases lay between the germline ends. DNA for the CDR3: TGTGCCAGCAGTGAGATGCTGGGACAGCCCCAGCATTTT. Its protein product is CASSEMLGQPQHF.

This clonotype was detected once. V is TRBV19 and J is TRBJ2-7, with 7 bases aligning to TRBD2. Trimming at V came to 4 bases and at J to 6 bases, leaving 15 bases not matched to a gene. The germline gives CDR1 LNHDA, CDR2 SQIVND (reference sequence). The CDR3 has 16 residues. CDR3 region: CASSKGLAARGSEQYF. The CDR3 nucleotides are TGTGCCAGTAGTAAGGGGCTAGCGGCACGGGGGAGCGAGCAGTACTTC.

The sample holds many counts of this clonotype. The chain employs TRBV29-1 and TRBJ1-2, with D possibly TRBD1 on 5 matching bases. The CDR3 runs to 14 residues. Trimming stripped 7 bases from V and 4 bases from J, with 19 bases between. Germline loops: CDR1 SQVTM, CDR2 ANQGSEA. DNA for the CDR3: TGCAGCGACCTTTCCACCCTCGGGGGCTATGGCTACACCTTC. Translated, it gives CSDLSTLGGYGYTF.

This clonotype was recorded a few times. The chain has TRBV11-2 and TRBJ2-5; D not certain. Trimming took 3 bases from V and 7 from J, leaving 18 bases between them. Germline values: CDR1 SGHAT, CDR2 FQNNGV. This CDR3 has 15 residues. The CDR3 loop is CASSLDRSQWRTQYF. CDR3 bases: TGTGCCAGCAGCTTGGATCGCAGCCAATGGAGGACCCAGTACTTC.

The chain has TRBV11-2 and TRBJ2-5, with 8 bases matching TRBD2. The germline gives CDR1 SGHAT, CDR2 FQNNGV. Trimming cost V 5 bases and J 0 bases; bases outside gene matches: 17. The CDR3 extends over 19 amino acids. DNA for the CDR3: TGTGCCAGCAGCCGCCCCACTAGCGGCCAAGATTTGTACCAAGAGACCCAGTACTTC. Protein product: CASSRPTSGQDLYQETQYF.

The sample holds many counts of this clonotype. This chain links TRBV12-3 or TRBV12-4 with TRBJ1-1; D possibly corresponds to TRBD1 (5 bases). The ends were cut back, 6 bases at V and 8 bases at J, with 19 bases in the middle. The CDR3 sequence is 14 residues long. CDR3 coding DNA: TGTGCCAGCAGCCTAGAATGGGACGGCACGGAAGCTTTCTTT. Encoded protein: CASSLEWDGTEAFF.

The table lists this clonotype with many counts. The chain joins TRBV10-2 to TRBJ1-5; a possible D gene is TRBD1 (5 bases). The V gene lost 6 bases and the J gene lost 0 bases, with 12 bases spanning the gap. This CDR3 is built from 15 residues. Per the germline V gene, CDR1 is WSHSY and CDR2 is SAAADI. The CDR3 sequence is CASSRDSDSNQPQHF. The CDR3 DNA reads TGCGCCAGCAGCCGCGACAGTGATAGCAATCAGCCCCAGCATTTT.

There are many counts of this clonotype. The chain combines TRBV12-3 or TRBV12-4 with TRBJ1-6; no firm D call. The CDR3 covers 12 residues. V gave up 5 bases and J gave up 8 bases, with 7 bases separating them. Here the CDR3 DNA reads TGTGCCAGCAGTAGGCCTTATTCACCCCTCCACTTT. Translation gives CASSRPYSPLHF.

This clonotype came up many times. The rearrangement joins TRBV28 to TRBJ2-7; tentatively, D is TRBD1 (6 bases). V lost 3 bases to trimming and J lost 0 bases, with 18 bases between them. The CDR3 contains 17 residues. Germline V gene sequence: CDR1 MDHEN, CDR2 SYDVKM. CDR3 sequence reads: CASSFPPGTPSSYEQYF. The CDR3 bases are TGTGCCAGCAGTTTTCCTCCCGGGACACCGAGCTCCTACGAGCAGTACTTC.

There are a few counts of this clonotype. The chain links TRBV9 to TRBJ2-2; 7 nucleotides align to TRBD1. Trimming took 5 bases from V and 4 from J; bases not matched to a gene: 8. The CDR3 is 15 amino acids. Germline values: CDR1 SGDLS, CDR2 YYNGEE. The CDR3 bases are TGTGCCAGCAGTACAGGGGTCTTGGGCACCGGGGAGCTGTTTTTT. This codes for CASSTGVLGTGELFF.

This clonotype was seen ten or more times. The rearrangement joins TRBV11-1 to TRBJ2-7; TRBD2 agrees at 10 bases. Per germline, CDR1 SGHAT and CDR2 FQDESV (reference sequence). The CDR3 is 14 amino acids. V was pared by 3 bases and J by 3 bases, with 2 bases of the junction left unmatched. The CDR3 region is CASSFGTSDYEQYF. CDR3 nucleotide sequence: TGTGCCAGCAGCTTCGGGACTAGCGACTACGAGCAGTACTTC.